The 21 T cell receptor beta chains below were found in one sample sequenced in a study of T cells in Graves' hyperthyroidism and ophthalmopathy. The source material, RNA transcripts, was used to amplify TCR beta CDR3 regions. HTBI primers were the set used in a first-round RT-PCR of the TCR CDR3. TCRdb redid the calling of the multiplex PCR reads with MiXCR, one entry per CDR3 protein. The table records over 700,000 distinct CDR3 sequences, over 35% of them present only once. The material sequenced was blood. The receptors come from a man aged 18 to 29 with Graves' hyperthyroidism.

This sequence joins TRBV9 and TRBJ2-2, with TRBD2 matching over 7 bases. Unmatched junction bases numbered 2, after V lost 0 bases and J lost 6 bases. Germline CDR1 reads SGDLS; CDR2 reads YYNGEE. CDR3 length: 14 amino acids. The CDR3 reads CASSVGRGAGELFF. CDR3 coding DNA: TGTGCCAGCAGCGTAGGACGGGGGGCCGGGGAGCTGTTTTTT.

As regards this clonotype: A single base separates this from a much larger clone, so it may be a read error. This chain links TRBV2 with TRBJ1-1; D is uncertain. The CDR3 has 11 amino acids. Germline V gene sequence: CDR1 SNHLY, CDR2 FYNNEI. Trimming cost V 2 bases and J 9 bases, with 7 bases left between them. Written as DNA, the CDR3 is TGTGCCAGCAGTGAAAAAGGGAAAGCTTTCTTT. Translation: CASSEKGKAFF.

This clonotype was picked up a small number of times. The J gene is TRBJ2-7, the V gene TRBV10-3; weak D call: TRBD2 (5 bases). Germline lookup yields CDR1 ENHRY and CDR2 SYGVKD. The CDR3 runs to 15 residues. Deletions cut 5 bases from V and 3 bases from J, with 17 bases between. This CDR3 reads CAISFRRYLHYEQYF. In DNA, the CDR3 is TGTGCCATCAGTTTTCGGAGGTACCTTCACTACGAGCAGTACTTC.

This clonotype has more than one count but fewer than ten. As DNA, the CDR3 is TGTGCCAGCAGCCCTATTTTCAGGGAGAATAATGAAAAACTGTTTTTT. Translating gives CASSPIFRENNEKLFF. This chain connects TRBV9 to TRBJ1-4; the D gene is possibly TRBD1 (5 bases). This CDR3 region has 16 residues. V was clipped by 4 bases and J by 4 bases, with 17 bases between them. CDR1 and CDR2 (germline): SGDLS, YYNGEE.

V gene TRBV2 combines with J gene TRBJ2-7; D gene unclear. V shed 6 bases and J shed 1 base, with 13 bases lying between them. Germline loops: CDR1 SNHLY, CDR2 FYNNEI. The CDR3 consists of 14 residues. The CDR3 DNA is TGTGCCAGCAGCCCACGTGGGGAATCCTACGAGCAGTACTTC. Translated: CASSPRGESYEQYF.

This clonotype was counted at least ten times. The rearrangement joins TRBV24-1 to TRBJ2-2; weak D call: TRBD2 (5 bases). The CDR3 has 13 residues. Trimming shortened V by 4 bases and J by 7 bases, and 9 bases separated the two germline ends. Per germline, CDR1 KGHDR and CDR2 SFDVKD. CDR3 in amino acids: CATSDTGIGELFF. The CDR3, as DNA: TGTGCCACCAGTGACACGGGGATCGGGGAGCTGTTTTTT.

The V gene is TRBV20-1, the J gene TRBJ2-7, with 9 bases fitting TRBD2. The V gene end was trimmed by 3 bases and the J gene end by 4 bases; junction bases not matched to a gene: 13. Per germline, CDR1 DFQATT and CDR2 SNEGSKA (reference sequence). The CDR3 covers 16 residues. The CDR3 DNA reads as TGCAGTGCTAGGGGCCGGACTAGCGACAGCCCATACGAGCAGTACTTC. It specifies CSARGRTSDSPYEQYF.

Regarding this clonotype: This may arise from a read error, as a much more abundant clone is one base away. The chain has TRBV7-2 and TRBJ1-5; D gene uncertain. Germline-derived CDR1 and CDR2 are SGHTA and FQGNSA. Trimming pared 4 bases from V and 0 bases from J, leaving 10 bases between. This CDR3 is 15 amino acids long. The CDR3: CASSSVGNSNQPQHF. CDR3 DNA: TGTGCCAGCAGCTCAGTGGGTAATAGCAATCAGCCCCAGCATTTT.

V and J are TRBV11-1 and TRBJ2-5; D may match TRBD1 or TRBD2 (5 bases each). This CDR3 has 16 residues. Germline values: CDR1 SGHAT, CDR2 FQDESV (reference sequence). The V end lost 6 bases, the J end lost 7 bases, and 24 bases lay between the germline ends. The CDR3 sequence is CASSSPGRAHQGTQYF. The CDR3 DNA reads TGTGCCAGCAGTTCCCCAGGGCGGGCTCATCAGGGGACCCAGTACTTC.

This clonotype was recorded at least ten times. This rearrangement joins TRBV20-1 to TRBJ1-2; maybe TRBD1 (5 bases). The CDR3 is made up of 14 amino acids. V was cut by 5 bases and J by 2 bases, with 15 bases left in between. Germline V gene lookup returns CDR1 DFQATT and CDR2 SNEGSKA (reference sequence). This chain's CDR3 is CSAGGPTVNYGYTF. The CDR3 coding sequence is TGCAGTGCTGGGGGTCCGACGGTGAACTATGGCTACACCTTC.

This clonotype has a single count. The chain joins TRBV10-3 to TRBJ1-1; D is unclear. V lost 11 bases and J lost 8, with 21 bases in between. Germline V CDR1 and CDR2: ENHRY, SYGVKD. The CDR3 length is 13 residues. CDR3 sequence (DNA): TGTGCCGCGACCTTCTGTCCACATCTAGAAGCTTTCTTT. Translated, it gives CAATFCPHLEAFF.

With regard to this clonotype: One base away lies a much larger clone, so this may be a sequencing read error. The chain employs TRBV20-1 and TRBJ1-4, with D tentatively TRBD1 (5 bases). V dropped 6 bases and J dropped 9 bases, with 17 bases sitting between them. Germline CDR1 DFQATT, CDR2 SNEGSKA (reference sequence). The CDR3 length is 13 residues. The CDR3 region has the DNA TGCAGTGCGGAAGAGGGGTCGGGTAAAAAACTGTTTTTT. Protein product: CSAEEGSGKKLFF.

The sample holds a few counts of this clonotype. V usage is TRBV20-1 and J usage is TRBJ2-5; TRBD2 matches at 9 bases. This CDR3 has 13 amino acids. Germline lookup yields CDR1 DFQATT and CDR2 SNEGSKA (reference sequence). The J segment lost 5 bases and the V segment lost 3 bases, leaving 4 bases of the junction unmatched. The chain's CDR3 is CSARAGGIETQYF. The CDR3 DNA is TGCAGTGCTAGGGCGGGAGGGATTGAGACCCAGTACTTC.

This clonotype was found many times. The gene calls are TRBV7-6 and TRBJ2-5; the D is unclear. V lost 1 base and J lost 6, with 9 bases in between. The CDR3 spans 13 residues. Germline loops: CDR1 SGHVS, CDR2 FNYEAQ. CDR3 sequence reads: CASSLGAQKTQYF. DNA for the CDR3: TGTGCCAGCAGCTTAGGAGCCCAGAAGACCCAGTACTTC.

This clonotype was recorded many times. The V gene is TRBV7-8, the J gene TRBJ2-5; tentative D call: TRBD1 (6 bases). V was pared by 5 bases and J by 4 bases, with 14 bases between. Per germline, CDR1 SGHVS and CDR2 FQNEAQ. This CDR3 region has 14 residues. CDR3 region: CASSTLQGPETQYF. The CDR3 bases are TGTGCCAGCAGCACACTACAGGGCCCAGAGACCCAGTACTTC.

J is TRBJ2-7 and V is TRBV4-1; D not certain. The germline CDR1 and CDR2 sequences are MGHRA and YSYEKL. CDR3 length: 14 residues. Deletions cut 4 bases from V and 5 bases from J, with 15 bases between. CDR3 coding DNA: TGCGCCAGCAGCCCGCACCCCTCACCAGACGAGCAGTACTTC. Its protein product is CASSPHPSPDEQYF.

The J gene is TRBJ1-4, the V gene TRBV12-3 or TRBV12-4; unclear D gene. V was pared by 4 bases and J by 0 bases, with 15 bases between. The CDR3 sequence is 17 residues long. Here the CDR3 DNA reads TGTGCCAGCAGTTCTGGGCATGGCGGAGCAACTAATGAAAAACTGTTTTTT. Protein sequence: CASSSGHGGATNEKLFF.

The chain employs TRBV2 and TRBJ1-4, with TRBD1 matching 9 bases. CDR1 and CDR2 from the germline V gene are SNHLY and FYNNEI. The CDR3 extends over 15 amino acids. J gave up 7 bases and V 6 bases, and 9 bases lay outside the gene matches. CDR3 region: CASSPTGTGPEKLFF. CDR3 nucleotide sequence: TGTGCCAGCAGCCCTACCGGGACAGGGCCTGAAAAACTGTTTTTT.

A note on this clonotype: A much larger clone sits a single nucleotide away, making a read error possible. The chain recombines TRBV7-2 with TRBJ2-2; 13 bases line up with TRBD2. The CDR3 spans 16 residues. From germline, CDR1 is SGHTA and CDR2 FQGNSA. V lost 8 bases, J lost 7 bases, and 10 bases stayed unmatched. CDR3 sequence (DNA): TGTGCCAGCGGCCCAACTAGCGGGAGGGCCCTCGGGGAGCTGTTTTTT. This encodes CASGPTSGRALGELFF. Full variable domain (outside the CDR3, taken from reference TRBV7-2 and TRBJ2-2): GAGVSQSPSNKVTEKGKDVELRCDPISGHTALYWYRQSLGQGLEFLIYFQGNSAPDKSGLPSDRFSAERTGGSVSTLTIQRTQQEDSAVYLCASGPTSGRALGELFFGEGSRLTVL.

V usage is TRBV2 and J usage is TRBJ1-6; weak D call: TRBD1 (6 bases). This CDR3 has 15 amino acids. Germline CDR1 is SNHLY and CDR2 is FYNNEI. The V end was cut by 3 bases, the J end by 7 bases, with 13 bases between. The CDR3 sequence is CASSERGGVNSPLHF. CDR3 bases: TGTGCCAGCAGTGAGAGAGGGGGGGTAAATTCACCCCTCCACTTT.

This chain joins TRBV29-1 and TRBJ1-3, with D maybe TRBD1 (6 bases). Germline V gene sequence: CDR1 SQVTM, CDR2 ANQGSEA. The germline V and J ends were trimmed by 4 bases and 1 base, with 17 bases remaining between them. The CDR3 is 16 residues long. CDR3 in amino acids: CSVVRGGPESGNTIYF. The CDR3 region has the DNA TGCAGCGTTGTAAGGGGGGGGCCGGAATCTGGAAACACCATATATTTT. The full variable domain, rest sourced from reference TRBV29-1 and TRBJ1-3, is SAVISQKPSRDICQRGTSLTIQCQVDSQVTMMFWYRQQPGQSLTLIATANQGSEATYESGFVIDKFPISRPNLTFSTLTVSNMSPEDSSIYLCSVVRGGPESGNTIYFGEGSWLTVV.